This T cell receptor (beta chain) was profiled in a study of CD8 T cells in ankylosing spondylitis. Notes on the study in general: A TCR beta motif of fewer than ten highly homologous variants seemed to mark ankylosing spondylitis blood. The clones that were linked to disease were reported to be significantly enriched in matched synovial fluid samples from ankylosing spondylitis patients. Disease-linked clones bore a CD8+ phenotype, appearing relatively rarely in peripheral blood.

TCRdb processed the 5' RACE reads anew with MiXCR; each CDR3 protein has one entry. The sample has some 840,000 distinct CDR3 sequences, over 9.5% seen once. Comment on this clonotype: Antigen unknown.

The CDR3 has 12 residues. V was clipped by 1 base and J by 8 bases, with 6 bases between them. Germline-derived CDR1 and CDR2 are LGHNA and YNFKEQ. The source of this sequence is a male donor with ankylosing spondylitis. The specimen was blood, either unsorted or a sorted T cell fraction (not recorded which). The rearrangement joins TRBV4-2 to TRBJ2-4; D not certain. The CDR3 is CASSQARDIQYF. The CDR3 DNA reads TGTGCCAGCAGCCAAGCTAGAGACATTCAGTACTTC.